This T cell receptor (beta chain) was found in a study of blood T cell repertoires in COVID-19. Some clones are missing from TCRdb's copy, which holds only in-frame ones; the method was immunoSEQ multiplex PCR. The profile shows roughly 160,000 clones, 87% of them singletons. Study members were between roughly 18 and 100 years old and lived in some 26 US regions. Cohort 3 donors were reported recovered after two negative PCRs, clearance, or symptom resolution. Between the trimmed V and J ends, which lost 5 bases and 4 bases, there was a span of 8 bases. Germline lookup yields CDR1 SGHNT and CDR2 YENEEA. The CDR3 spans 13 residues.

Sequencing input: PBMCs or T cells enriched from blood (not recorded which). The J gene is TRBJ2-2, the V gene TRBV11-3; D is uncertain. The receptor was derived from a woman aged 45-59 years who had recovered from COVID-19. CDR3 sequence: CASSHAGTGELFF. The CDR3, as DNA: TGTGCCAGCAGCCATGCCGGCACCGGGGAGCTGTTTTTT.